A single sample gave rise to the 5 T cell receptor beta chains below, sequenced in a study of shared clonotypes between healthy human individuals. CD8 cells regarded as naive lacked CD45RO, were positively chosen for CCR7, and omitted terminally differentiated effector memory CD45RA+ cells. Measured with immunoSEQ multiplex PCR; TCRdb has only the in-frame clones, and not every one. The data contain over 800,000 clones, approximately 92% of them singletons. The specimen was naive CD8+ T cells sorted from blood. The receptors were sampled from a man aged 25-45 years in good health.

V usage is TRBV4-1 and J usage is TRBJ2-5; a possible D gene is TRBD1 (5 bases). The CDR3 loop spans 15 amino acids. Trimming pared 1 base from V and 0 bases from J, leaving 9 bases between. CDR1 is MGHRA and CDR2 is YSYEKL in the germline V gene. CDR3 sequence: CASSQGQLYQETQYF. The CDR3, as DNA: TGCGCCAGCAGCCAAGGACAGCTGTACCAAGAGACCCAGTACTTC.

This chain connects TRBV7-9 to TRBJ1-2; no clear D gene. CDR3 size: 13 residues. Germline CDR1 reads SEHNR; CDR2 reads FQNEAQ (reference sequence). Trimming pared 5 bases from V and 4 bases from J, leaving 11 bases between. CDR3 sequence: CASSLGSGYGYTF. In DNA, the CDR3 is TGTGCCAGCAGCCTAGGATCGGGCTATGGCTACACCTTC.

The V gene is TRBV15, the J gene TRBJ2-5; TRBD1 might be the D (5 bases). The CDR3 consists of 13 residues. The V and J ends lost 0 bases and 4 bases respectively, with 6 bases between them. The germline gives CDR1 LNHNV, CDR2 YYDKDF (reference sequence). The DNA of the CDR3 is TGTGCCACCAGCAGAGACAGGGTAGAGACCCAGTACTTC. It translates to CATSRDRVETQYF.

This clone was detected once. The chain couples TRBV4-1 to TRBJ2-5; TRBD1 aligns across 8 bases. Germline lookup yields CDR1 MGHRA and CDR2 YSYEKL. This CDR3 spans 17 amino acids. V lost 1 base and J lost 2; bases outside the gene matches: 9. The CDR3 bases are TGCGCCAGCAGCCAAGCACCCACGGACAGGGATCAAGAGACCCAGTACTTC. The encoded protein is CASSQAPTDRDQETQYF.

Turning to this clone: Different DNA sequences within this sample yield the same CDR3. J is TRBJ1-5 and V is TRBV20-1; D gene unclear. Trimming pared 5 bases from V and 7 bases from J, leaving 6 bases between. The CDR3 covers 10 residues. The germline gives CDR1 DFQATT, CDR2 SNEGSKA (reference sequence). The CDR3 DNA reads as TGCAGTGCTGGGGTCCAGCCCCAGCATTTT. This encodes CSAGVQPQHF.